The 13 T cell receptor beta chains presented below share a single source sample, sequenced in a study of blood T cell repertoires in COVID-19. Clones were sequenced by immunoSEQ multiplex PCR, and TCRdb holds only the in-frame ones, with some missing. The repertoire holds around 230,000 clones, with 87% as singletons. The specimen sequenced was peripheral blood. Receptors originate from a man aged 60 to 75 who had recovered from COVID-19.

The chain couples TRBV9 to TRBJ1-4; TRBD1 is a possible D gene (5 bases). V was shortened by 3 bases and J by 3 bases, with 12 bases between the two germline ends. CDR1 and CDR2 (germline): SGDLS, YYNGEE. CDR3 length: 15 amino acids. CDR3 sequence reads: CASSADLGANEKLFF. The CDR3 DNA reads TGTGCCAGCAGCGCCGACCTAGGGGCTAATGAAAAACTGTTTTTT.

The V and J genes are TRBV20-1 and TRBJ2-3, with TRBD1 as a possible D gene (5 bases). Looked up from germline, CDR1 is DFQATT and CDR2 is SNEGSKA (reference sequence). This CDR3 comprises 15 residues. Trimming cost V 3 bases and J 3 bases, with 16 bases left between them. In nucleotides, the CDR3 is TGCAGTGCTAGTATAGTGGGGCATGAAACAGATACGCAGTATTTT. This encodes CSASIVGHETDTQYF.

This rearrangement joins TRBV20-1 to TRBJ2-1; the D gene is possibly TRBD1 (5 bases). The CDR3 loop spans 11 amino acids. V was shortened by 1 base and J by 10 bases, with 8 bases between the two germline ends. Germline CDR1 reads DFQATT; CDR2 reads SNEGSKA (reference sequence). This chain's CDR3 is CSARANREQFF. For the CDR3, the DNA is TGCAGTGCTAGAGCGAACAGGGAGCAGTTCTTC.

This clone was seen a handful of times. V and J are TRBV6-1 and TRBJ2-3, with D possibly matching TRBD2 (6 bases). Germline CDR1 reads MNHNS; CDR2 reads SASEGT. The V and J ends lost 2 bases and 8 bases respectively, with 14 bases between them. The CDR3 has 14 amino acids. In DNA form, the CDR3 reads TGTGCCAGCAGTGAAATCCGGGGGAAGGGTACGCAGTATTTT. As protein: CASSEIRGKGTQYF.

The J gene is TRBJ2-6, the V gene TRBV6-5; 7 bases are a match to TRBD1. Germline trimming cut 10 bases from V and 0 bases from J; bases unmatched to any gene: 3. The germline V gene has CDR1 MNHEY and CDR2 SVGAGI. The CDR3 has 14 amino acids. CDR3 nucleotides: TGTGCCACCCGACAGGGCTCTGGGGCCAACGTCCTGACTTTC. Translated: CATRQGSGANVLTF.

The gene calls are TRBV19 and TRBJ1-5; tentative D call: TRBD1 (6 bases). Germline CDR1 is LNHDA and CDR2 is SQIVND (reference sequence). The V gene lost 1 base and the J gene lost 7 bases, with 14 bases spanning the gap. The CDR3 has 15 amino acids. The CDR3: CASSIAGRGGQPQHF. The CDR3 DNA reads TGTGCCAGTAGTATAGCTGGCAGGGGAGGGCAGCCCCAGCATTTT.

The rearrangement links TRBV5-1 to TRBJ2-6; D unresolved. This CDR3 is 17 amino acids long. Germline V CDR1 and CDR2: SGHRS, YFSETQ. V gave up 0 bases and J gave up 1 base, with 11 bases separating them. The CDR3 here is CASSLDYVESGANVLTF. Written as DNA, the CDR3 is TGCGCCAGCAGCTTGGACTACGTGGAGTCTGGGGCCAACGTCCTGACTTTC. Filled out from reference TRBV5-1 and TRBJ2-6, the complete variable domain reads KAGVTQTPRYLIKTRGQQVTLSCSPISGHRSVSWYQQTPGQGLQFLFEYFSETQRNKGNFPGRFSGRQFSNSRSEMNVSTLELGDSALYLCASSLDYVESGANVLTFGAGSRLTVL.

This sequence joins TRBV28 and TRBJ2-6; D call uncertain. V lost 5 bases and J lost 0, with 11 bases in between. CDR1 MDHEN and CDR2 SYDVKM come from the germline V gene. The CDR3 sequence is 16 residues long. The CDR3 region has the DNA TGTGCCAGCAGTCTTCGGTCCTACTCTGGGGCCAACGTCCTGACTTTC. Encoded protein: CASSLRSYSGANVLTF.

A few counts support this clone. The chain combines TRBV5-1 with TRBJ2-1; 7 positions agree with TRBD1. The germline CDR1 and CDR2 sequences are SGHRS and YFSETQ. Trimming removed 4 bases from V and 7 bases from J; junction bases left unmatched: 5. The CDR3 covers 13 residues. DNA for the CDR3: TGCGCCAGCAGCCCGGGACAGTTAAATGAGCAGTTCTTC. Its translation is CASSPGQLNEQFF.

The chain combines TRBV15 with TRBJ1-2; D remains ambiguous. This CDR3 is built from 16 residues. V gave up 0 bases and J gave up 1 base, with 12 bases separating them. From germline, CDR1 is LNHNV and CDR2 YYDKDF (reference sequence). CDR3 region: CATSRDALRHNYGYTF. As DNA, the CDR3 is TGTGCCACCAGCAGAGATGCCCTCCGACATAACTATGGCTACACCTTC.

This rearrangement joins TRBV5-1 to TRBJ1-1; TRBD1 agrees at 7 bases. Germline V gives CDR1 SGHRS, CDR2 YFSETQ. CDR3 size: 13 residues. J was trimmed by 8 bases and V by 4 bases; bases with no gene match: 8. In nucleotides, the CDR3 is TGCGCCAGCAGCCTATTAGGGACAGTCGAAGCTTTCTTT. Translating gives CASSLLGTVEAFF. Supplemented by reference TRBV5-1 and TRBJ1-1, the full variable domain reads KAGVTQTPRYLIKTRGQQVTLSCSPISGHRSVSWYQQTPGQGLQFLFEYFSETQRNKGNFPGRFSGRQFSNSRSEMNVSTLELGDSALYLCASSLLGTVEAFFGQGTRLTVV.

V is TRBV5-1 and J is TRBJ1-2, with 11 bases lining up with TRBD1. The V and J ends lost 2 bases and 4 bases, in that order; junction bases with no gene match: 7. The CDR3 extends over 16 amino acids. Germline V CDR1 and CDR2: SGHRS, YFSETQ. The CDR3 DNA reads TGCGCCAGCAGCTTCCGCGGACAGGGGGCTACCTATGGCTACACCTTC. This gives the protein CASSFRGQGATYGYTF. The full variable domain, completed using reference TRBV5-1 and TRBJ1-2, is KAGVTQTPRYLIKTRGQQVTLSCSPISGHRSVSWYQQTPGQGLQFLFEYFSETQRNKGNFPGRFSGRQFSNSRSEMNVSTLELGDSALYLCASSFRGQGATYGYTFGSGTRLTVV.

This clone was seen just once. CDR3 sequence (DNA): TGTGCCTGGCGAAGCGGGCTAGGCACAGATACGCAGTATTTT. Protein sequence: CAWRSGLGTDTQYF. The chain employs TRBV30 and TRBJ2-3; the D gene is possibly TRBD2 (6 bases). Germline V gives CDR1 GTSNPN, CDR2 SVGIG (reference sequence). The CDR3 has 14 residues. Trimming removed 5 bases from V and 1 base from J, with 13 bases in between.